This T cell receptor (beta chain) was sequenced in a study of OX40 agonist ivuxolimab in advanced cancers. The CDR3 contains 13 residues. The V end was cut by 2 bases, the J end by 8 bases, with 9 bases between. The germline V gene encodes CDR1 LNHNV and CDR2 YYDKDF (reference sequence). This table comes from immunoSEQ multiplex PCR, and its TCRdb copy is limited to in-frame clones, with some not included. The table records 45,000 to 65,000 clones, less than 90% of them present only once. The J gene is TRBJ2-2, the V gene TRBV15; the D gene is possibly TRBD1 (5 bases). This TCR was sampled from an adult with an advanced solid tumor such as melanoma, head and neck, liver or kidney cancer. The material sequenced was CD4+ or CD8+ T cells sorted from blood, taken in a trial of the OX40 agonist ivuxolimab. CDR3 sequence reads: CATSRKGSGELFF. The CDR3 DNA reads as TGTGCCACCAGCAGAAAGGGGTCGGGGGAGCTGTTTTTT.